The 5 T cell receptor beta chains below all came from one sample that was sequenced in a study of technical replicates of blood from several donors. Sequencing used immunoSEQ multiplex PCR; TCRdb keeps in-frame clones, though not all of them. The sample has approximately 76,000 clones; around 97% are singletons. The sequencing input was T cells isolated from PBMCs. Receptor source: a human donor in good health.

In this sample, this clone turned up once. V is TRBV4-1 and J is TRBJ2-5, with 8 bases fitting TRBD1. The CDR3 extends over 16 amino acids. Germline CDR1 reads MGHRA; CDR2 reads YSYEKL. J lost 4 bases, V lost 0 bases, and 7 bases had no gene match. As DNA, the CDR3 is TGCGCCAGCAGCCAAGAAAGTGGAACAGGGGGAGAGACCCAGTACTTC. Residues: CASSQESGTGGETQYF.

The rearrangement joins TRBV23-1 to TRBJ2-7; tentatively, D is TRBD1 (6 bases). TRBV23-1 falls under the ORF class, with uncertain function. The length of the CDR3 is 12 residues. V lost 0 bases, J lost 6 bases, and 6 bases lay in between. DNA of the CDR3: TGCGCCAGCAGTCAATCACAGGGCGAGCAGTACTTC. This codes for CASSQSQGEQYF.

The count of this clone is one. This chain connects TRBV28 to TRBJ2-7; 8 bases fit TRBD1. Germline loops: CDR1 MDHEN, CDR2 SYDVKM. V shed 7 bases and J 0 bases; nucleotides not matched to a gene: 8. The CDR3 is made up of 15 amino acids. The CDR3 reads CASNAWTGSSYEQYF. DNA of the CDR3: TGTGCCAGCAACGCATGGACAGGGAGCTCCTACGAGCAGTACTTC.

The chain recombines TRBV5-6 with TRBJ2-2; TRBD2 aligns across 7 bases. The CDR3 is made up of 14 amino acids. Germline V gives CDR1 SGHDT, CDR2 YYEEEE. Trimming cost V 4 bases and J 2 bases; bases outside gene matches: 2. The CDR3 here is CASSRTRNTGELFF. The CDR3 DNA follows: TGTGCCAGCAGCCGGACTAGAAACACCGGGGAGCTGTTTTTT. The variable domain in full, completed from reference TRBV5-6 and TRBJ2-2, reads DAGVTQSPTHLIKTRGQQVTLRCSPKSGHDTVSWYQQALGQGPQFIFQYYEEEERQRGNFPDRFSGHQFPNYSSELNVNALLLGDSALYLCASSRTRNTGELFFGEGSRLTVL.

This chain connects TRBV7-3 to TRBJ2-1, with TRBD2 matching over 12 bases. The V segment lost 3 bases and the J segment 8 bases; nucleotides outside the gene matches: 2. This CDR3 has 14 amino acids. Germline-derived CDR1 and CDR2 are SGHTA and FQGTGA. For the CDR3, the DNA is TGTGCCAGCAGCTTCCTAGCGGGGGGGCATGAGCAGTTCTTC. It codes for CASSFLAGGHEQFF.